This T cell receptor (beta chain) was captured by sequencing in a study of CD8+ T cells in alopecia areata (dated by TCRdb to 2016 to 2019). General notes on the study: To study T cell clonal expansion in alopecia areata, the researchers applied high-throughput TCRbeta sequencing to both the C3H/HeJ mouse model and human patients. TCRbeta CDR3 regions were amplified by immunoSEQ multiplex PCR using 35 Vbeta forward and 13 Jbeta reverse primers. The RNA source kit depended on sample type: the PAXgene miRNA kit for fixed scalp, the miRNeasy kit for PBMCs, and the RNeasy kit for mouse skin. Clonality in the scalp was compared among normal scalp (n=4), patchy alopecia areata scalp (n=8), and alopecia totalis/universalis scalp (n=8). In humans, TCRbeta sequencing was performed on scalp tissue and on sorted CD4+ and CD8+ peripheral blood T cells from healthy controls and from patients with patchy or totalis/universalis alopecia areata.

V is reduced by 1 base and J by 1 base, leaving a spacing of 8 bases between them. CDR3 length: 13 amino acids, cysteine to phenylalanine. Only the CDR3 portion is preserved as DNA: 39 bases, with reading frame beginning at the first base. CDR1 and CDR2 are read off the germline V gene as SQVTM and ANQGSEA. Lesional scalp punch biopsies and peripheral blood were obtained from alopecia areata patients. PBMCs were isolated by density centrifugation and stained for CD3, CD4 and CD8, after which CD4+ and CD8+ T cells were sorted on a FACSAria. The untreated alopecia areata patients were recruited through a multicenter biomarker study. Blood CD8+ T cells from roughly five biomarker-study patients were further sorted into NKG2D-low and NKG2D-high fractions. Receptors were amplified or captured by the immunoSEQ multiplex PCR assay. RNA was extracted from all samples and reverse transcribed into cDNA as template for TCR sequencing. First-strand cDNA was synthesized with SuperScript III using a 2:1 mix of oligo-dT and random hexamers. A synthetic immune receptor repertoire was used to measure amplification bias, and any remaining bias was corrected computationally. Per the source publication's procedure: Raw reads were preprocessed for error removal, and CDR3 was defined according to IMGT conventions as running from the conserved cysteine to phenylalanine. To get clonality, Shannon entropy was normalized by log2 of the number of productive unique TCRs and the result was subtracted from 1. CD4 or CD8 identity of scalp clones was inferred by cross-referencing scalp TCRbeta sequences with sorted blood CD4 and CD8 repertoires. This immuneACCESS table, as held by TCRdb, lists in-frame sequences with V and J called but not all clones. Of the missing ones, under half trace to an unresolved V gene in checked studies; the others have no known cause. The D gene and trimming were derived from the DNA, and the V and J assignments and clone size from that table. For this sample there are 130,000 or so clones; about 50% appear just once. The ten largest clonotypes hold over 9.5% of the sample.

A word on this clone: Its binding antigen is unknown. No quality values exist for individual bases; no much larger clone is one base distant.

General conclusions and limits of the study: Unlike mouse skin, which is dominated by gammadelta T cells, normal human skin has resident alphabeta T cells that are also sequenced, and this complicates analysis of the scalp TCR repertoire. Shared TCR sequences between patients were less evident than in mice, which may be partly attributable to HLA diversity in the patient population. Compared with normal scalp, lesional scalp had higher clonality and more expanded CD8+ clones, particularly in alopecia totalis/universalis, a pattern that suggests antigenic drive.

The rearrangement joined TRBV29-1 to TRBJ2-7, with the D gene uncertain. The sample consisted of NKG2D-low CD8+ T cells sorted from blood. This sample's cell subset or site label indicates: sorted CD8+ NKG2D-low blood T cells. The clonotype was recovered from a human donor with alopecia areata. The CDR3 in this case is CSVEGVRSYEQYF. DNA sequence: TGCAGCGTTGAAGGAGTCAGGTCCTACGAGCAGTACTTC.